These 15 T cell receptor beta chains originate from one sample sequenced in a study of blood T cell repertoires in COVID-19 (TCRdb year 2020). Receptor libraries were prepared by the immunoSEQ multiplex PCR assay. TCRdb retrieved this table from immuneACCESS and kept in-frame rearrangements only. Not all clones are present; in checked studies, unresolved V genes account for under half, and no reason is known for the remainder. In all, the sample holds hundreds of thousands of clones, and more than 70% of those were seen once. The ten largest clones add up to about 2.1% of the sample. The sample was peripheral blood. These receptors all stem from a woman in her sixties with COVID-19, enrolled during active disease.

This clone was seen more than once but under ten times. The V call is TRBV3-1 (or the pseudogene TRBV3-2), the J call TRBJ2-2; the match to TRBD2 covers 15 bases. J was trimmed by 0 bases and V by 8 bases; bases with no gene match: 4. The germline gives CDR1 LGHDT, CDR2 YNNKEL (reference sequence). This CDR3 is 17 amino acids long. The CDR3 DNA is TGTGCCAGCCGAGGGACTAGCGGGGGGACGAACACCGGGGAGCTGTTTTTT. Its translation is CASRGTSGGTNTGELFF.

This chain links TRBV7-9 with TRBJ1-3; D not certain. There are 15 residues in the CDR3. In germline, CDR1 is SEHNR, CDR2 FQNEAQ (reference sequence). The ends were cut back, 3 bases at V and 6 bases at J, with 15 bases in the middle. CDR3 in amino acids: CASSFLTTQPNTIYF. The CDR3 coding sequence is TGTGCCAGCAGCTTTCTGACAACCCAACCAAACACCATATATTTT.

This chain connects TRBV6-5 to TRBJ2-1, with TRBD2 identical over 10 bases. The CDR3 sequence is 15 residues long. CDR1 is MNHEY and CDR2 is SVGAGI in the germline V gene. Germline trimming cut 6 bases from V and 7 bases from J; bases unmatched to any gene: 9. In DNA, the CDR3 is TGTGCCAGCAGACAACCGGGACTAGCGTTTAATGAGCAGTTCTTC. Its translation is CASRQPGLAFNEQFF.

The chain combines TRBV10-1 with TRBJ2-1, with D possibly being TRBD2 (6 bases). CDR3 length: 13 residues. Germline loops: CDR1 WNHNN, CDR2 SYGVQD (reference sequence). Trimming pared 5 bases from V and 6 bases from J, leaving 11 bases between. CDR3 sequence: CASSRLDFNEQFF. In DNA form, the CDR3 reads TGCGCCAGCAGTAGACTAGATTTCAATGAGCAGTTCTTC.

This clone was observed once. The chain carries TRBV5-1 and TRBJ1-2; D unclear. The CDR3 has 14 residues. Deletions cut 1 base from V and 3 bases from J, with 10 bases between. The germline V gene has CDR1 SGHRS and CDR2 YFSETQ. CDR3 sequence: CASSLRVPDYGYTF. For the CDR3, the DNA is TGCGCCAGCAGCTTGCGGGTTCCGGACTATGGCTACACCTTC.

This clone was picked up one time. This sequence joins TRBV18 and TRBJ2-3; no clear D gene. V was shortened by 2 bases and J by 2 bases, with 5 bases between the two germline ends. Per the germline V gene, CDR1 is KGHSH and CDR2 is LQKENI. CDR3 length: 13 amino acids. The CDR3 bases are TGTGCCAGCTCACCAAGAGTCACAGATACGCAGTATTTT. Protein product: CASSPRVTDTQYF. The full variable domain, with the rest looked up from reference TRBV18 and TRBJ2-3, is NAGVMQNPRHLVRRRGQEARLRCSPMKGHSHVYWYRQLPEEGLKFMVYLQKENIIDESGMPKERFSAEFPKEGPSILRIQQVVRGDSAAYFCASSPRVTDTQYFGPGTRLTVL.

This chain links TRBV18 with TRBJ2-7; 7 bases fit TRBD1. Germline CDR1 reads KGHSH; CDR2 reads LQKENI. Trimming at V came to 6 bases and at J to 4 bases, leaving 12 bases not matched to a gene. This CDR3 is 15 amino acids long. DNA of the CDR3: TGTGCCAGCTCTCCCCGGACAGGCGGCGGGTACGAGCAGTACTTC. This gives the protein CASSPRTGGGYEQYF.

The CDR3 region has the DNA TGTGCCAGCAGCATTAGAGAGGGTAATCAGCCCCAGCATTTT. This translates into CASSIREGNQPQHF. The chain couples TRBV7-2 to TRBJ1-5; D unclear. CDR3 length: 14 residues. The ends were cut back, 5 bases at V and 4 bases at J, with 12 bases in the middle. Germline-derived CDR1 and CDR2 are SGHTA and FQGNSA.

This chain links TRBV3-1 (or the pseudogene TRBV3-2) with TRBJ2-2; tentatively, D is TRBD1 (5 bases). With 0 bases removed from V and 5 bases from J, the gap between germline ends came to 16 bases. The CDR3 loop spans 17 amino acids. Per the germline V gene, CDR1 is LGHDT and CDR2 is YNNKEL (reference sequence). The CDR3: CASSQDPLGRVTGELFF. Written as DNA, the CDR3 is TGTGCCAGCAGCCAAGACCCCTTGGGCAGGGTAACCGGGGAGCTGTTTTTT.

J is TRBJ1-4 and V is TRBV5-1, with a tentative D call TRBD1 (5 bases). The V end was cut by 4 bases, the J end by 3 bases, with 10 bases between. There are 14 residues in the CDR3. CDR1 and CDR2 from the germline V gene are SGHRS and YFSETQ. CDR3 bases: TGCGCCAGCAGCGGCGGGACTCCTAATGAAAAACTGTTTTTT. This gives the protein CASSGGTPNEKLFF.

The chain joins TRBV24-1 to TRBJ2-1; 8 positions match TRBD1. The CDR3 length is 17 residues. With 3 bases clipped from V and 4 bases from J, the junction kept 10 bases outside the gene matches. Germline CDR1 reads KGHDR; CDR2 reads SFDVKD. CDR3 nucleotides: TGTGCCACCAGTGATAGGAGACAGGGGTTTTCGTACAATGAGCAGTTCTTC. Translating it yields CATSDRRQGFSYNEQFF.

The V and J genes are TRBV29-1 and TRBJ1-2; D is ambiguous. The CDR3 extends over 13 amino acids. Germline CDR1 SQVTM, CDR2 ANQGSEA. Deletions cut 3 bases from V and 2 bases from J, with 10 bases between. The CDR3 DNA reads TGCAGCGTTGAGAACAGTCTAAACTATGGCTACACCTTC. Translating it yields CSVENSLNYGYTF.

This sequence joins TRBV19 and TRBJ2-2; D is perhaps TRBD2 (5 bases). This CDR3 has 15 residues. CDR1 and CDR2 (germline): LNHDA, SQIVND (reference sequence). V lost 4 bases to trimming and J lost 2 bases, with 11 bases between them. The CDR3 reads CASSTFSGNTGELFF. The CDR3 bases are TGTGCCAGTAGTACCTTTTCGGGAAACACCGGGGAGCTGTTTTTT.

This clone was recorded only once. The CDR3 reads CASSLRDEQYF. The CDR3 nucleotides read TGTGCCAGCAGCTTGAGGGACGAGCAGTACTTC. This sequence joins TRBV7-6 and TRBJ2-7, with D perhaps matching TRBD2 (5 bases). The CDR3 extends over 11 amino acids. V lost 3 bases and J 5 bases, leaving 5 bases between the germline ends. Germline CDR1 is SGHVS and CDR2 is FNYEAQ.

The chain is built from TRBV7-2 and TRBJ2-1; D remains ambiguous. The CDR3 spans 14 residues. Germline assignment: CDR1 SGHTA and CDR2 FQGNSA. The V end lost 1 base, the J end lost 3 bases, and 7 bases lay between the germline ends. The CDR3, as DNA: TGTGCCAGCAGCTTAGGCAGAAACTACAATGAGCAGTTCTTC. As protein: CASSLGRNYNEQFF.